This TCR beta chain was captured by sequencing in a study of regulatory T cells in long-lasting Graves disease. Sequencing libraries for TCR beta were prepared with iRepertoire HTBI primers and Arm-PCR of CDR3 regions. TCRdb itself ran the multiplex PCR reads through MiXCR, one entry per CDR3 protein. The data hold approximately 460,000 distinct CDR3 sequences, with around 15% observed a single time. Described time point: newly diagnosed GD, antithyroid drugs for less than 3 months. Extracted RNA from PBMCs served as the source of the TCR library. V trimming: 3 bases; J trimming: 2 bases; junction bases outside the gene matches: 18. The CDR3 runs to 20 residues. In germline, CDR1 is SGDLS, CDR2 YYNGEE. This sample also belongs to another study, concerning T cells in Graves' hyperthyroidism and ophthalmopathy. As that study records: Uncontrolled infection, other autoimmune disease, pregnancy or lactation barred patients from enrollment.

This sequence originates from a woman younger than 45 with Graves disease. The J gene is TRBJ1-3, the V gene TRBV9; 9 bases fit TRBD1. This material consisted of peripheral blood mononuclear cells (PBMCs), taken at new diagnosis, from a patient treated with antithyroid drugs. CDR3 DNA: TGTGCCAGCAGCGGCACGACACCTGGGACAGGGAATACTCCTGGAAACACCATATATTTT. The encoded protein is CASSGTTPGTGNTPGNTIYF.